These T cell receptor beta chains were read from a single sample in a study of blood T cell repertoires in COVID-19. Measured with immunoSEQ multiplex PCR; TCRdb has only the in-frame clones, and not every one. The sample shows 300,000 or so clones, roughly nine tenths of them seen only once. What was sequenced was peripheral blood. These receptors were taken from a woman between 25 and 40 years old with COVID-19, enrolled during active disease. The CDR3 runs from the conserved cysteine through the conserved F or W. A D gene is named only where the DNA matches it firmly. Some rows have no size entry. The others give once, few or many, or a class for an expanded clone.

D	V	size	J	DNA	CDR3
NA	TRBV19	NA	TRBJ1-1	TGTGCCAGTAGCGGAGCCGCTGAAGCTTTCTTT	CASSGAAEAFF
TRBD2	TRBV6-5	NA	TRBJ2-3	TGTGCCAGCAGTTTCGGGACTAGCGGTTACACAGATACGCAGTATTTT	CASSFGTSGYTDTQYF
NA	TRBV11-2	NA	TRBJ1-2	TGTGCCAGCAGCTTAGCGGGAGGAGCTAACTATGGCTACACCTTC	CASSLAGGANYGYTF
TRBD1	TRBV5-5	NA	TRBJ1-5	TGTGCCAGCAGCCTGACAGGGTGGCGGCAGCCCCAGCATTTT	CASSLTGWRQPQHF
NA	TRBV9	NA	TRBJ1-1	TGTGCCAGCAGCGTAGGTGCGGGAACTGAAGCTTTCTTT	CASSVGAGTEAFF
NA	TRBV5-1	NA	TRBJ1-1	TGCGCCAGCAGCTTGCGCGTGAACACTGAAGCTTTCTTT	CASSLRVNTEAFF
NA	TRBV7-9	NA	TRBJ2-1	TGTGCCAGCAGCTTAGGTGGCCTCTCCTACAATGAGCAGTTCTTC	CASSLGGLSYNEQFF
TRBD1	TRBV18	NA	TRBJ1-4	TGTGCCAGCTCACCTCTCTCCGGGACAGGGGTCGAAAAACTGTTTTTT	CASSPLSGTGVEKLFF
TRBD2	TRBV4-1	NA	TRBJ2-5	TGCGCCAGCAGCCAAGGGGGACTAGCGGGAGGGTCGTACCAAGAGACCCAGTACTTC	CASSQGGLAGGSYQETQYF
TRBD1	TRBV27	few	TRBJ2-1	TGTGCCAGCAGTTTTCAGGGACAGACCTCCTACAATGAGCAGTTCTTC	CASSFQGQTSYNEQFF
NA	TRBV15	NA	TRBJ1-4	TGTGCCACCAGCAGAGAGAAGCAGGTATTTGAGAAACTGTTTTTT	CATSREKQVFEKLFF
NA	TRBV14	NA	TRBJ2-7	TGTGCCAGCAGCCAAGACTTGGGGCTCGAGCAGTACTTC	CASSQDLGLEQYF
TRBD1	TRBV5-4	NA	TRBJ1-4	TGTGCCACTTCGAACAACAGGGGTGATGAAAAACTGTTTTTT	CATSNNRGDEKLFF
NA	TRBV6-1	NA	TRBJ1-4	TGTGCCAGCAGGACGGGTGAAAAACTGTTTTTT	CASRTGEKLFF
NA	TRBV18	few	TRBJ1-1	TGTGCCAGCTCAGTCGACAAGAACACTGAAGCTTTCTTT	CASSVDKNTEAFF
TRBD1	TRBV5-1	NA	TRBJ1-1	TGCGCCAGCAGCTTGGGTGTTCGGACAGGGGGACCGAACACTGAAGCTTTCTTT	CASSLGVRTGGPNTEAFF
TRBD1	TRBV5-1	NA	TRBJ1-2	TGCGCCAGCAGCCCAGGGGGGACACTGACGAACACCTTC	CASSPGGTLTNTF
TRBD2	TRBV27	once	TRBJ2-7	TGTGCCAGCAGTTTAACGGGAGGGCCTTACGAGCAGTACTTC	CASSLTGGPYEQYF
NA	TRBV27	NA	TRBJ2-4	TGTGCCAGCAGTTTAGGAGGGCCAGGGTTTGGGGACATTCAGTACTTC	CASSLGGPGFGDIQYF
TRBD1	TRBV14	NA	TRBJ2-7	TGTGCCAGCAGTCCTATACAGGGGGAAGCTGCCGAGCAGTACTTC	CASSPIQGEAAEQYF
TRBD2	TRBV30	NA	TRBJ2-3	TGTGCCTGGAAGACTAGCGGGAACACAGATACGCAGTATTTT	CAWKTSGNTDTQYF
NA	TRBV11-2	NA	TRBJ2-7	TGTGCCAGCACCCTAACAGGGTTCACCTACGAGCAGTACTTC	CASTLTGFTYEQYF
TRBD1	TRBV5-1	NA	TRBJ1-2	TGCGCCAGCAGTTCCCAACCGACAGGGGGCGAATTCTCCTATGGCTACACCTTC	CASSSQPTGGEFSYGYTF
NA	TRBV3-1/TRBV3-2	NA	TRBJ1-1	TGTGCCAGCAGCCAAAGGCACGGCGGGACTGAAGCTTTCTTT	CASSQRHGGTEAFF
TRBD2	TRBV5-4	NA	TRBJ2-2	TGTGCCAGCAGCTCTATACTAGCGGTTTCCACCGGGGAGCTGTTTTTT	CASSSILAVSTGELFF
NA	TRBV7-9	NA	TRBJ2-3	TGTGCCAGCAGCTTTTTCCCTCGGACAGATACGCAGTATTTT	CASSFFPRTDTQYF
TRBD2	TRBV2	NA	TRBJ2-2	TGTGCCGGCAGCGGACTAGCGGGGGCCTACACCGGGGAGCTGTTTTTT	CAGSGLAGAYTGELFF
NA	TRBV7-8	NA	TRBJ1-5	TGTGCCAGCAGCTCAGGCGGGGCAGGCAATCAGCCCCAGCATTTT	CASSSGGAGNQPQHF
NA	TRBV28	NA	TRBJ1-2	TGTGCCAGCAGTCGACCAGGCGCCTATGGCTACACCTTC	CASSRPGAYGYTF
TRBD1	TRBV19	NA	TRBJ2-4	TGTGCCAGTAGTGCGCCCCCCAGGGGGATTGACATTCAGTACTTC	CASSAPPRGIDIQYF
NA	TRBV4-1	NA	TRBJ2-5	TGCGCCAGCAGCCAAGATGGGCTACAGCAAGAGACCCAGTACTTC	CASSQDGLQQETQYF
NA	TRBV20-1	few	TRBJ1-1	TGCAGTGCTAGTCCAGACAGCGTTCGGCTTGAAGCTTTCTTT	CSASPDSVRLEAFF
NA	TRBV2	NA	TRBJ2-7	TGTGCCAGCAGTCTAGACGGCTCCTACGAGCAGTACTTC	CASSLDGSYEQYF
NA	TRBV2	once	TRBJ2-5	TGTGCCAGCCCCAAAGGAGGGGACGAAGAGACCCAGTACTTC	CASPKGGDEETQYF
TRBD2	TRBV11-2	NA	TRBJ2-7	TGTGCCAGCAGCTTAGTGGCTAGCGGGGCTTCCTACGAGCAGTACTTC	CASSLVASGASYEQYF
NA	TRBV27	NA	TRBJ1-5	TGTGCCAGCAGTTTCCAGGGTCAGGCCGGTCAGCCCCAGCATTTT	CASSFQGQAGQPQHF
NA	TRBV7-2	NA	TRBJ2-2	TGTGCCAGCAGCTCCCCCCCGGGGACACTGAACACCGGGGAGCTGTTTTTT	CASSSPPGTLNTGELFF
NA	TRBV27	NA	TRBJ1-5	TGTGCCAGCAGTCTAAAACCAGGGGCGAATTATCAGCCCCAGCATTTT	CASSLKPGANYQPQHF
TRBD1	TRBV30	NA	TRBJ1-2	TGTGCCTGGGGGACAGGGGGCAAAGGCTACACCTTC	CAWGTGGKGYTF
NA	TRBV5-4	NA	TRBJ1-1	TGTGCCAGCAGCCATGACTTGAAGGGGATTAACACTGAAGCTTTCTTT	CASSHDLKGINTEAFF
NA	TRBV27	NA	TRBJ1-6	TGTGCCAGCAGTTTAAGGGGTTGGGGTAATTCACCCCTCCACTTT	CASSLRGWGNSPLHF
TRBD1	TRBV7-9	NA	TRBJ1-2	TGTGCCAGCTGGAGACAGGGGGTTGATAACTATGGCTACACCTTC	CASWRQGVDNYGYTF
TRBD1	TRBV5-4	NA	TRBJ1-2	TGTGCCAGCAGACTCCGCCAACAGGGGCCCTATGGCTACACCTTC	CASRLRQQGPYGYTF
TRBD1	TRBV9	NA	TRBJ2-1	TGTGCCAGCAGCGTAGGATCCAGGGGGAGTGAGCAGTTCTTC	CASSVGSRGSEQFF
TRBD1	TRBV2	NA	TRBJ2-1	TGTGCCAGCAGGGACAGGGCCTACAATGAGCAGTTCTTC	CASRDRAYNEQFF
TRBD1	TRBV24-1	NA	TRBJ2-2	TGTGCCACCGGGGGACAGGGGGCCACCGGGGAGCTGTTTTTT	CATGGQGATGELFF
NA	TRBV7-9	NA	TRBJ2-7	TGTGCCAGCAGCCCCGCGGGGACCGATGGCTACGAGCAGTACTTC	CASSPAGTDGYEQYF
NA	TRBV7-9	NA	TRBJ1-2	TGTGCCAGCAGCTCTTGGGGCCGGGCCGACTATGGCTACACCTTC	CASSSWGRADYGYTF
NA	TRBV9	NA	TRBJ1-6	TGTGCCAGCAGCGTAGGGGGCGGTAATTCACCCCTCCACTTT	CASSVGGGNSPLHF
NA	TRBV18	NA	TRBJ1-3	TGTGCCAGCTCACCAGGGGGGACTGGCTTCTCTGGAAACACCATATATTTT	CASSPGGTGFSGNTIYF
TRBD2	TRBV7-9	NA	TRBJ2-1	TGTGCCAGCAGCTTGGTCCCGGGAGGGGATAATGAGCAGTTCTTC	CASSLVPGGDNEQFF
NA	TRBV5-8	NA	TRBJ2-3	TGTGCCAGCAGCCCGAGGAGCGGACCAGATACGCAGTATTTT	CASSPRSGPDTQYF
NA	TRBV12-2	NA	TRBJ1-5	TGTGCAAGTCGCCCAGACAGGGCCCTTCAGCCCCAGCATTTT	CASRPDRALQPQHF
NA	TRBV5-5	NA	TRBJ1-4	TGTGCCAGCAGCCCGACAGCAACTAATGAAAAACTGTTTTTT	CASSPTATNEKLFF
TRBD1	TRBV25-1	once	TRBJ2-7	TGTGCCAGCAGTGTCACAGGGGGAGGAGAGCAGTACTTC	CASSVTGGGEQYF
NA	TRBV7-8	NA	TRBJ1-4	TGTGCCAGCAGCTTAGCCTGGACAGATCTCGGGACTAATGAAAAACTGTTTTTT	CASSLAWTDLGTNEKLFF
NA	TRBV5-5	NA	TRBJ1-6	TGTGCCAGCAGCCCCGGGACAAATAATTCACCCCTCCACTTT	CASSPGTNNSPLHF
TRBD1	TRBV27	few	TRBJ2-1	TGTGCCAGCAGTCAGCGGACAGGGCTTTACAATGAGCAGTTCTTC	CASSQRTGLYNEQFF
TRBD1	TRBV5-1	NA	TRBJ1-2	TGCGCCAGCAGCACGACAGGGACCAACTATGGCTACACCTTC	CASSTTGTNYGYTF